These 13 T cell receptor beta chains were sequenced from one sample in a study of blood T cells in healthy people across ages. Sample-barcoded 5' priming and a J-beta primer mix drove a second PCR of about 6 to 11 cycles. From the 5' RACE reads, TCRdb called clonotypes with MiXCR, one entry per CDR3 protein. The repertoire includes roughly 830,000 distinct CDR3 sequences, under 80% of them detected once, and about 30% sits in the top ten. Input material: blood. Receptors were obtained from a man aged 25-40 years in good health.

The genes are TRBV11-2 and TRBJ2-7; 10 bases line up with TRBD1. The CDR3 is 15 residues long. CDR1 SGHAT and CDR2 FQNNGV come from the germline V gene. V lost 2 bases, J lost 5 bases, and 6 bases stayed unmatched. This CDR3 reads CASSLTGTGDHEQYF. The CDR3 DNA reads TGTGCCAGCAGCTTAACCGGGACAGGGGACCACGAGCAGTACTTC.

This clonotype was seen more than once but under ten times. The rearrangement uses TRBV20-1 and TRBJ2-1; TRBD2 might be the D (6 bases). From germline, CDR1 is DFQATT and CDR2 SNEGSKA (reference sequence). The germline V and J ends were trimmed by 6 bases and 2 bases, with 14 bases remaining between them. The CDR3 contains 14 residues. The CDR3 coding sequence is TGCAGTGCGGCAGACGGGGGAACCTACAATGAGCAGTTCTTC. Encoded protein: CSAADGGTYNEQFF.

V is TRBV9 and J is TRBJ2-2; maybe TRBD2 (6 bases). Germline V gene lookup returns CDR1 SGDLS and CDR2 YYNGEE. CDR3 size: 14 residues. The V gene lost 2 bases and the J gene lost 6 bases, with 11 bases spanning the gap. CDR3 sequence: CASSVGGDAGELFF. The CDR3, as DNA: TGTGCCAGCAGCGTCGGCGGGGACGCCGGGGAGCTGTTTTTT.

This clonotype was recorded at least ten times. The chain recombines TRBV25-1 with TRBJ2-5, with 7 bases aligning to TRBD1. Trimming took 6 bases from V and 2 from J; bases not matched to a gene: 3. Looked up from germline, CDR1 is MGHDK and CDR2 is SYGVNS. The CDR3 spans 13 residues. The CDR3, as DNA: TGTGCCAGCAGAGACAGGGTTCAAGAGACCCAGTACTTC. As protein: CASRDRVQETQYF.

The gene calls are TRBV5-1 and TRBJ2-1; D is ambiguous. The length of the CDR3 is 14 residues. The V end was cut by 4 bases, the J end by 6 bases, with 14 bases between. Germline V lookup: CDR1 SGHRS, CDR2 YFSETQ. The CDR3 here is CASSKGLRGNEQFF. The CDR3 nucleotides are TGCGCCAGCAGCAAGGGCCTCAGAGGCAATGAGCAGTTCTTC.

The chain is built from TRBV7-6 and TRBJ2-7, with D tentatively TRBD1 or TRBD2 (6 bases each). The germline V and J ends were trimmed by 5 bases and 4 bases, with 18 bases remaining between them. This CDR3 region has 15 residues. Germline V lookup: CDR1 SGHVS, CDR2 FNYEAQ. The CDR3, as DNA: TGTGCCAGCAGCAGGGGGGCGTCGAACGGGTACGAGCAGTACTTC. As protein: CASSRGASNGYEQYF.

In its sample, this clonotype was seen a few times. CDR3 DNA sequence: TGCAGTGCTAGCGAACGGCCTTCGGGCAATTCACCCCTCCACTTT. It yields the protein CSASERPSGNSPLHF. The V call is TRBV20-1, the J call TRBJ1-6, with D unclear. Trimming took 3 bases from V and 7 from J, leaving 16 bases between them. There are 15 residues in the CDR3. Germline V gives CDR1 DFQATT, CDR2 SNEGSKA (reference sequence).

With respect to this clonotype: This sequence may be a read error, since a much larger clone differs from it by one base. The DNA of the CDR3 is TGTGCCAGCAGCTTTCAGGCGTCCTACAAGGAGCAGTTCTTC. This translates into CASSFQASYKEQFF. The V call is TRBV5-6, the J call TRBJ2-1; the D is unclear. There are 14 residues in the CDR3. Germline-derived CDR1 and CDR2 are SGHDT and YYEEEE.

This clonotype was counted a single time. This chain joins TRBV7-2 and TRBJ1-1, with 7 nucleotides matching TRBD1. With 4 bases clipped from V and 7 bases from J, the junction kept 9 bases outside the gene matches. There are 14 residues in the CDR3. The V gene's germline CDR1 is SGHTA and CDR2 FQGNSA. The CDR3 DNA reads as TGTGCCAGCAGCTGGGTGGAGGGGGCTAGTGAAGCTTTCTTT. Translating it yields CASSWVEGASEAFF.

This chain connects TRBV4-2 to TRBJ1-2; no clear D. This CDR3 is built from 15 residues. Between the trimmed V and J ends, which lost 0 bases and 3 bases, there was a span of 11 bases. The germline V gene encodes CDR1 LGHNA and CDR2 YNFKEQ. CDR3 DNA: TGTGCCAGCAGCCAAGATGGAGGCTCCGACTATGGCTACACCTTC. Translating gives CASSQDGGSDYGYTF.

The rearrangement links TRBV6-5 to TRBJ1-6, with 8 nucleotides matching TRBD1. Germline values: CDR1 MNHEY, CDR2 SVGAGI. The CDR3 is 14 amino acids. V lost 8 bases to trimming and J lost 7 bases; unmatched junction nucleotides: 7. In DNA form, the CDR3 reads TGTGCCAGCGAACCGGGACAGGCAAATTCACCCCTCCACTTT. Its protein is CASEPGQANSPLHF.

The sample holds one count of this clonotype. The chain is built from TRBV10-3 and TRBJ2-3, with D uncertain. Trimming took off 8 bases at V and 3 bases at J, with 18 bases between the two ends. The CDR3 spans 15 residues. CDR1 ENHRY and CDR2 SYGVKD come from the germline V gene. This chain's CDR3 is CAIQPGRLGTDTQYF. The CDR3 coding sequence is TGTGCCATCCAGCCGGGTCGTCTCGGTACAGATACGCAGTATTTT.

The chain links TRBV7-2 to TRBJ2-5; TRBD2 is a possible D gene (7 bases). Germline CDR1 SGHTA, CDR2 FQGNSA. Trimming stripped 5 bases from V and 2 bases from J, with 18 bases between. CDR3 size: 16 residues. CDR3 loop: CASSPTGGGSQETQYF. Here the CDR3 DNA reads TGTGCCAGCAGCCCGACTGGCGGGGGCTCTCAAGAGACCCAGTACTTC.